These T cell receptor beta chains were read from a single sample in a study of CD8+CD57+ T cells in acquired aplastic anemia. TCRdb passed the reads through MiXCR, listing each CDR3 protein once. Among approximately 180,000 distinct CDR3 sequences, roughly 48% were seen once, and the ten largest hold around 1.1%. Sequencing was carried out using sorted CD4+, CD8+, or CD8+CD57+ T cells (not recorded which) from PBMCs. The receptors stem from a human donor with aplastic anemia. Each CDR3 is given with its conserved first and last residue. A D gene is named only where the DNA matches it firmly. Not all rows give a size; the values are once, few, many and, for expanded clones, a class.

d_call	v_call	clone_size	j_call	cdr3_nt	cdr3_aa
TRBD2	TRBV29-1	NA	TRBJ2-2	TGCGGTCTAGCGGGAGTGAACGGGGAGCTGTTTTTT	CGLAGVNGELFF
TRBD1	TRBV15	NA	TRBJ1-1	TGTGCCACCAGCAGACGGGACAGGGGGCGCATGAACACTGAAGCTTTCTTT	CATSRRDRGRMNTEAFF
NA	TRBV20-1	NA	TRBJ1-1	TGCAGTGCCAAGGGCGGGAACACTGAAGCTTTCTTT	CSAKGGNTEAFF
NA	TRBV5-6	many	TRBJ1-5	TGTGCCAGCAGCTATCGGGGGACGGGGAGCAATCAGCCCCAGCATTTT	CASSYRGTGSNQPQHF
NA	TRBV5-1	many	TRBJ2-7	TGCGCCAGCAGCTTGGTCGGGGATTACGAGCAGTACTTC	CASSLVGDYEQYF
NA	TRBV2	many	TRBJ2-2	TGTGCCAGCAGTGAAGCGGGGGCGGGGGTCACCGGGGAGCTGTTTTTT	CASSEAGAGVTGELFF
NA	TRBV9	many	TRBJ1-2	TGTGCCAGCAGCCCCGACGTCACTACCAGCGGCTACACCTTC	CASSPDVTTSGYTF
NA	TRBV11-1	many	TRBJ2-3	TGTGCCAGCAGCTCCCTGGGCGGGGGCCCGCGGGATACGCAGTATTTT	CASSSLGGGPRDTQYF
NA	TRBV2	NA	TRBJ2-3	TGTGCCAGCAGCGACGGGACTGCAGGAACAGATACGCAGTATTTT	CASSDGTAGTDTQYF
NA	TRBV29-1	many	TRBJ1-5	TGCAGCGCCGCAAGAGGGTTGGATCAGCCCCAGCATTTT	CSAARGLDQPQHF
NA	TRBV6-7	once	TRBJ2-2	TGTGCCAGCAGCTTATCAGTTGGCGGGGAGCTGTTTTTT	CASSLSVGGELFF
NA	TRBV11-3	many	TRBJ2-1	TGTGCCAGCAGCTTAGACCTCGGAAGGACCGAGCAGTTCTTC	CASSLDLGRTEQFF
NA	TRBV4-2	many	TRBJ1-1	TGTGCCAGCAGCCAAGATATGATCGTAAGTGGCACTGAAGCTTTCTTT	CASSQDMIVSGTEAFF
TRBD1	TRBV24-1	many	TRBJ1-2	TGTGCCACCAGTGAATTATCCCGCAACAGGGGATCTCGTGGCTACACCTTC	CATSELSRNRGSRGYTF
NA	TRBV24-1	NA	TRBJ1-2	TGTGCCACCAGTGAGGGGAACTATGGCTACACCTTC	CATSEGNYGYTF
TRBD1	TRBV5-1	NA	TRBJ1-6	TGCGCCAGCAGCATCTCCGGGACAGAGGCCTCACTCCCCCACTTT	CASSISGTEASLPHF
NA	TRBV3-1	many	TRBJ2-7	TGTGCCAGCAGCCAAGGCTGGACCCGCGGGGAGCAGTACTTC	CASSQGWTRGEQYF
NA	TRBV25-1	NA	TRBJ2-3	TGTGCCAGCAGTGAAATGGGGACTGGACCGGCAGATACGCAGTATTTT	CASSEMGTGPADTQYF
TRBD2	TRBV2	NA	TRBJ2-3	TGTGCCAGCAGCCCCCGGGGGGGGGGGTTAACCCTAACAGATACGCAGTATTTT	CASSPRGGGLTLTDTQYF
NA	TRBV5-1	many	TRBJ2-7	TGCGCCAGCAGCGCCGGGGGAGGGGGACTCTACGAGCAGTACTTC	CASSAGGGGLYEQYF
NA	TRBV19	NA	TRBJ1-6	TGTGCCAGTGGCCTTATAGGGTCACCCCTCCACTTT	CASGLIGSPLHF
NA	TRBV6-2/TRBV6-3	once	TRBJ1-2	TGTGCCAGCAGCTACAGCCCCGGACCCGGGGAGGGGTACACCTTC	CASSYSPGPGEGYTF
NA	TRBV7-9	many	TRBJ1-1	TGTGCCAGCAGCTCCGACCTTTGGGAGGGGAACACTGAAGCTTTCTTT	CASSSDLWEGNTEAFF